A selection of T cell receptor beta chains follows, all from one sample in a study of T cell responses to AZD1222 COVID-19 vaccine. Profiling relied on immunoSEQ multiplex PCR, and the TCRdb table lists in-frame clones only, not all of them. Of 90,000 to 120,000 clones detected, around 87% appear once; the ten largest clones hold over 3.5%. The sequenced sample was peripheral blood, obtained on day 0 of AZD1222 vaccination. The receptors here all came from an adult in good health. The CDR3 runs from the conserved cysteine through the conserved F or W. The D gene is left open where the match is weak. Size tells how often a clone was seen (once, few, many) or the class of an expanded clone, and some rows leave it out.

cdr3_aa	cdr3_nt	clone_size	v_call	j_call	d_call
CASSLITGVGTTVREQFF	TGTGCCAGCAGCTTGATTACGGGAGTAGGTACCACGGTTCGTGAGCAGTTCTTC	-	TRBV7-9	TRBJ2-1	-
CSGLAGGRREQFF	TGCAGCGGTCTAGCGGGGGGCCGCCGGGAGCAGTTCTTC	-	TRBV29-1	TRBJ2-1	TRBD2
CASSPPGMRETQYF	TGTGCCAGCTCACCACCGGGAATGAGAGAGACCCAGTACTTC	-	TRBV18	TRBJ2-5	-
CASRERGSYNEQFF	TGTGCCAGCAGGGAGCGGGGGTCCTACAATGAGCAGTTCTTC	-	TRBV6-5	TRBJ2-1	TRBD2
CASSPPIRQGAQKSYEQYF	TGTGCCAGCTCACCACCGATTCGACAGGGGGCCCAGAAATCCTACGAGCAGTACTTC	-	TRBV18	TRBJ2-7	TRBD1
CASSGSLNTEAFF	TGTGCCAGTAGTGGTTCACTGAACACTGAAGCTTTCTTT	-	TRBV19	TRBJ1-1	-
CASRPFPSPGGQETQYF	TGTGCCAGCAGACCCTTCCCTTCCCCAGGAGGCCAAGAGACCCAGTACTTC	-	TRBV11-2	TRBJ2-5	-
CASTRLAGGQGTQYF	TGTGCCAGCACCCGACTAGCGGGAGGGCAGGGGACCCAGTACTTC	once	TRBV2	TRBJ2-5	TRBD2
CASSQDVAIYEQYF	TGCGCCAGCAGCCAAGACGTGGCCATCTACGAGCAGTACTTC	-	TRBV4-3	TRBJ2-7	-
CASSRGGGYSDNEQFF	TGTGCCAGCAGCCGAGGGGGCGGCTATTCAGACAATGAGCAGTTCTTC	-	TRBV7-3	TRBJ2-1	TRBD1
CASSSSGTGQETQYF	TGCGCCAGCAGCTCGTCCGGGACAGGGCAAGAGACCCAGTACTTC	-	TRBV5-1	TRBJ2-5	TRBD1
CASSQVGAGETQYF	TGCGCCAGCAGCCAAGTGGGGGCCGGGGAGACCCAGTACTTC	-	TRBV4-1	TRBJ2-5	-
CSASRAPRAYSNQPQHF	TGCAGTGCTAGTAGAGCACCCCGGGCTTATAGCAATCAGCCCCAGCATTTT	-	TRBV20-1	TRBJ1-5	-
CASVSDPRGSYTF	TGTGCCAGCGTCTCTGACCCTAGGGGCTCCTACACCTTC	-	TRBV28	TRBJ1-2	-
CASSHQRTGGQETQYF	TGTGCCAGCAGCCACCAGCGGACAGGGGGACAAGAGACCCAGTACTTC	-	TRBV7-2	TRBJ2-5	TRBD1
CASSSGSYGTEAFF	TGTGCCAGCAGTTCAGGGAGTTACGGCACTGAAGCTTTCTTT	few	TRBV27	TRBJ1-1	-
CATSETSSGDTQYF	TGTGCCACCAGTGAGACTAGTTCCGGAGATACGCAGTATTTT	-	TRBV24-1	TRBJ2-3	-
CASSLGQGRTDTQYF	TGTGCCAGCAGCTTAGGCCAGGGGAGGACAGATACGCAGTATTTT	-	TRBV7-8	TRBJ2-3	-
CASSRTRRTGSTDTQYF	TGTGCCAGCAGCCGCACCCGTCGGACAGGTTCCACAGATACGCAGTATTTT	-	TRBV7-6	TRBJ2-3	TRBD1
CASSGYSNQPQHF	TGTGCCAGCTCGGGATATAGCAATCAGCCCCAGCATTTT	-	TRBV2	TRBJ1-5	-
CASSRDGLTYEQYF	TGTGCCAGCAGCCGGGACGGGTTGACCTACGAGCAGTACTTC	-	TRBV5-4	TRBJ2-7	-
CASSYSGQGINQPQHF	TGTGCCAGCAGTTACTCGGGACAGGGAATAAATCAGCCCCAGCATTTT	-	TRBV6-2/TRBV6-3	TRBJ1-5	TRBD1
CASSFRERLLIPGAKNIQYF	TGCGCCAGCAGCTTCAGAGAAAGACTCCTGATTCCGGGCGCCAAAAACATTCAGTACTTC	-	TRBV5-1	TRBJ2-4	-
CASSFLGLVNTEAFF	TGTGCCAGCAGCTTCTTGGGGTTGGTGAACACTGAAGCTTTCTTT	-	TRBV7-3	TRBJ1-1	-
CASSVVLGNTIYF	TGTGCCAGCAGCGTAGTCCTGGGAAACACCATATATTTT	once	TRBV9	TRBJ1-3	-
CASRDGYQETQYF	TGTGCCAGCAGGGACGGCTACCAAGAGACCCAGTACTTC	-	TRBV2	TRBJ2-5	-
CASSAGTGINTEAFF	TGTGCCAGCAGCGCAGGGACAGGAATAAACACTGAAGCTTTCTTT	-	TRBV9	TRBJ1-1	TRBD1
CASSLSRGGFQPQHF	TGTGCCAGCAGCTTGTCTAGGGGTGGCTTTCAGCCCCAGCATTTT	-	TRBV5-6	TRBJ1-5	-
CASSLGITGSLANYGYTF	TGCGCCAGCAGCTTGGGGATTACAGGGTCCCTCGCTAACTATGGCTACACCTTC	once	TRBV5-1	TRBJ1-2	-
CASSLELPGGEQYF	TGTGCCAGCAGTTTAGAATTGCCTGGAGGAGAGCAGTACTTC	-	TRBV28	TRBJ2-7	-
CASSQESGVGNIQYF	TGCGCCAGCAGCCAAGAAAGCGGAGTCGGCAACATTCAGTACTTC	-	TRBV4-3	TRBJ2-4	-
CASSLSIGHTNTEAFF	TGTGCCAGCAGCTTAAGTATAGGACACACGAACACTGAAGCTTTCTTT	-	TRBV11-1	TRBJ1-1	-
CASSSESRTDNEQFF	TGTGCCAGCAGTTCCGAAAGTAGAACGGACAATGAGCAGTTCTTC	-	TRBV7-6	TRBJ2-1	-
CASSIARDRRNQPQHF	TGTGCCAGTAGTATAGCCCGGGACAGGCGCAATCAGCCCCAGCATTTT	-	TRBV19	TRBJ1-5	TRBD1
CASSKFRGPENSPLHF	TGTGCCAGCAGCAAGTTCCGAGGGCCCGAAAATTCACCCCTCCACTTT	-	TRBV21-1	TRBJ1-6	-
CASSPPSEETQYF	TGTGCCAGCTCACCACCCTCGGAAGAGACCCAGTACTTC	once	TRBV18	TRBJ2-5	-
CASSLGLRNEQFF	TGTGCCAGCAGCTTAGGCTTGCGCAATGAGCAGTTCTTC	-	TRBV7-9	TRBJ2-1	-
CASSGHSLAGELFF	TGTGCCAGCTCGGGACACAGTCTCGCCGGGGAGCTGTTTTTT	-	TRBV9	TRBJ2-2	-
CSGGKIGDYGYTF	TGCAGCGGTGGCAAAATCGGGGACTATGGCTACACCTTC	-	TRBV29-1	TRBJ1-2	-
CASSRGGVYYNEQFF	TGTGCCAGCAGCAGGGGGGGCGTATACTACAATGAGCAGTTCTTC	-	TRBV28	TRBJ2-1	-
CASSDLREKLFF	TGTGCCAGCAGTGATTTAAGGGAAAAACTGTTTTTT	-	TRBV25-1	TRBJ1-4	-
CASKGQLDASYEQYF	TGTGCCAGCAAGGGACAGTTAGATGCCTCCTACGAGCAGTACTTC	-	TRBV9	TRBJ2-7	TRBD1
CASSPGGESYEQYF	TGTGCCAGCAGCCCGGGAGGGGAAAGCTACGAGCAGTACTTC	-	TRBV11-1	TRBJ2-7	TRBD2
CASSSSTGSSLWGNSPLHF	TGTGCCAGCAGCTCCTCGACAGGGTCGTCTCTTTGGGGTAATTCACCCCTCCACTTT	-	TRBV27	TRBJ1-6	TRBD1
CASSSRQGFGYTF	TGTGCCAGCAGTTCCAGACAGGGGTTTGGCTACACCTTC	-	TRBV27	TRBJ1-2	TRBD1